This TCR beta chain was recovered during a study of T cell repertoires in cytomegalovirus infection. TCRdb recomputed calls from the reads with MiXCR, one row per CDR3 protein. The sample carries about 24,000 distinct CDR3 sequences, around 21% recorded once. In this sample, this clonotype turned up a few times. What it recognizes is unknown. Germline trimming cut 1 base from V and 2 bases from J; bases unmatched to any gene: 2. The CDR3 covers 16 residues. Germline V CDR1 and CDR2: MGHRA, YSYEKL. This sample comprised CD8+ T cells from cultured PBMCs, obtained from culture after CMV antigen stimulation. The origin of this receptor is a human donor in good health (CMV status not recorded). Some clones in this sample may be carry-over from other donors' samples. The genes are TRBV4-1 and TRBJ1-5; 10 nucleotides align to TRBD1. The CDR3 region is CASSQAGTGGNQPQHF. DNA of the CDR3: TGCGCCAGCAGCCAAGCCGGGACAGGGGGCAATCAGCCCCAGCATTTT.